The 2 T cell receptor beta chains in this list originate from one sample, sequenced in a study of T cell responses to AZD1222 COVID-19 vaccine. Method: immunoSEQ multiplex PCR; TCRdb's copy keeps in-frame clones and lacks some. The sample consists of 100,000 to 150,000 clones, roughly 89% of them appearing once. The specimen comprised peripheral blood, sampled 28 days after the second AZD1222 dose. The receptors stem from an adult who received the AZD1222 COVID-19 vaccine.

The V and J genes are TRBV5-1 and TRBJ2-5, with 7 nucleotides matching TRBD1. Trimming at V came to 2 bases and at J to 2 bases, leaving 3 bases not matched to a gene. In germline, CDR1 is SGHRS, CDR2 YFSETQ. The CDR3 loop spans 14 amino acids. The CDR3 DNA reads TGCGCCAGCAGCTTCGACAGGGATCAAGAGACCCAGTACTTC. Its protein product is CASSFDRDQETQYF.

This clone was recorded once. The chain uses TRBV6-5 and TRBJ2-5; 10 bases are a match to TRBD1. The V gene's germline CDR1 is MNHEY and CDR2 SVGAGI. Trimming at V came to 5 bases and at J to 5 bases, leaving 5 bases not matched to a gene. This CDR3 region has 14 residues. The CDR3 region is CASSKGQGRETQYF. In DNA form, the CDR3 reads TGTGCCAGCAGTAAGGGACAGGGGAGGGAGACCCAGTACTTC.